Below are 32 T cell receptor beta chains sequenced from a single sample in a study of control samples from healthy donors and cancer patients. TCRdb keeps only in-frame clones here, not all; method: immunoSEQ multiplex PCR. Of roughly 130,000 clones listed, roughly 90% are singletons. The sequenced sample consisted of blood. Source of these receptors: a man in his late teens or twenties in good health.

The V and J genes are TRBV4-3 and TRBJ2-1; 7 nucleotides align to TRBD2. The germline CDR1 and CDR2 sequences are LGHNA and YSLEER. The CDR3 runs to 16 residues. The ends lost 0 bases at V and 7 bases at J; junction bases unmatched: 9. The CDR3 is CASSQDSAGASNEQFF. In DNA, the CDR3 is TGCGCCAGCAGCCAAGATTCTGCGGGAGCATCTAATGAGCAGTTCTTC.

V and J are TRBV9 and TRBJ2-5; D is uncertain. The germline CDR1 and CDR2 sequences are SGDLS and YYNGEE. With 2 bases removed from V and 1 base from J, the gap between germline ends came to 12 bases. The CDR3 length is 15 residues. The CDR3 reads CASSVGSHSQETQYF. The CDR3 DNA follows: TGTGCCAGCAGCGTGGGGTCCCACAGCCAAGAGACCCAGTACTTC.

The chain combines TRBV7-8 with TRBJ1-6; D not resolved. Germline V gene sequence: CDR1 SGHVS, CDR2 FQNEAQ. V was pared by 4 bases and J by 8 bases, with 9 bases between. This CDR3 has 13 residues. The CDR3 DNA follows: TGTGCCAGCAGCTCGACCCGGCATTCACCCCTCCACTTT. This encodes CASSSTRHSPLHF.

V gene TRBV6-5 combines with J gene TRBJ2-3; perhaps TRBD1 as D (5 bases). The germline V gene encodes CDR1 MNHEY and CDR2 SVGAGI. V was cut by 2 bases and J by 3 bases, with 12 bases left in between. This CDR3 comprises 15 residues. Written as DNA, the CDR3 is TGTGCCAGCAGTTACCGCGGACGACAGACAGATACGCAGTATTTT. Its translation: CASSYRGRQTDTQYF.

This clone came up once. The chain is built from TRBV18 and TRBJ2-2; D is ambiguous. This CDR3 contains 16 residues. CDR1 is KGHSH, CDR2 LQKENI, per germline. The V end lost 2 bases, the J end lost 0 bases, and 10 bases lay between the germline ends. The CDR3 protein is CASSPEVPTNTGELFF. The CDR3 DNA is TGTGCCAGCTCACCAGAGGTCCCCACGAACACCGGGGAGCTGTTTTTT.

This clone appeared a single time. V and J are TRBV12-3 or TRBV12-4 and TRBJ1-1, with D unclear. This CDR3 contains 10 residues. Trimming took 6 bases from V and 11 from J, leaving 10 bases between them. The CDR3 reads CASSARTAFF. In DNA, the CDR3 is TGTGCCAGCAGCGCGCGGACGGCTTTCTTT.

In DNA, the CDR3 is TGTGCCAGCAGTTACTTCGGCAGGGAGTCGCCCCAGCATTTT. Its translation is CASSYFGRESPQHF. The V gene is TRBV6-6, the J gene TRBJ1-5, with D perhaps TRBD1 (5 bases). Germline CDR1 MNHNY, CDR2 SVGAGI (reference sequence). This CDR3 has 14 amino acids. The V gene lost 1 base and the J gene lost 9 bases, with 13 bases spanning the gap.

The chain has TRBV11-2 and TRBJ1-3; 8 bases line up with TRBD1. The V gene end was trimmed by 5 bases and the J gene end by 0 bases; junction bases not matched to a gene: 6. The CDR3 has 16 amino acids. CDR1 is SGHAT, CDR2 FQNNGV, per germline. CDR3 nucleotides: TGTGCCAGCAGCCGGACAGGGTTGGGCTCTGGAAACACCATATATTTT. Translated: CASSRTGLGSGNTIYF.

This chain links TRBV6-2 or TRBV6-3 with TRBJ1-5; TRBD1 is a possible D gene (6 bases). From germline, CDR1 is MNHEY and CDR2 SVGEGT. V shed 2 bases and J shed 5 bases, with 13 bases lying between them. The CDR3 is 15 residues long. CDR3 sequence: CASSYRRNRDQPQHF. CDR3 sequence (DNA): TGTGCCAGCAGTTACAGACGAAACAGGGATCAGCCCCAGCATTTT.

This chain links TRBV14 with TRBJ2-1, with D unresolved. This CDR3 has 15 residues. The V end lost 6 bases, the J end lost 1 base, and 13 bases lay between the germline ends. Germline V gene sequence: CDR1 SGHDN, CDR2 FVKESK. CDR3 nucleotides: TGTGCCAGCAGTCGAATGATGGGATCCTACAATGAGCAGTTCTTC. Its protein product is CASSRMMGSYNEQFF.

The J gene is TRBJ2-3, the V gene TRBV6-6; D gene uncertain. The CDR3 is 13 residues long. V shed 6 bases and J shed 2 bases, with 9 bases lying between them. The germline gives CDR1 MNHNY, CDR2 SVGAGI (reference sequence). The CDR3 nucleotides are TGTGCCAGCAGACCGTCGAACACAGATACGCAGTATTTT. Translating gives CASRPSNTDTQYF.

This clone is a singleton in its sample. The chain has TRBV5-1 and TRBJ2-1; possibly TRBD1 for D (6 bases). The V gene lost 7 bases and the J gene lost 5 bases, with 19 bases spanning the gap. CDR3 length equals 15 residues. In germline, CDR1 is SGHRS, CDR2 YFSETQ. CDR3 nucleotides: TGCGCCAGCGGGCCAGGCAGGGGTATCAACAATGAGCAGTTCTTC. Protein product: CASGPGRGINNEQFF.

V and J are TRBV6-5 and TRBJ2-5, with 9 bases that match TRBD1. There are 15 residues in the CDR3. Looked up from germline, CDR1 is MNHEY and CDR2 is SVGAGI. Germline trimming cut 4 bases from V and 5 bases from J; bases unmatched to any gene: 8. CDR3 amino acids: CASSSTGGRGETQYF. The CDR3, as DNA: TGTGCCAGCAGTTCTACAGGGGGCAGGGGGGAGACCCAGTACTTC.

This clone was counted once. The CDR3 DNA sequence: TGTGCCAGCAGTTTAGGGGCAGGCACAGATACGCAGTATTTT. Translating it yields CASSLGAGTDTQYF. V and J are TRBV28 and TRBJ2-3; D possibly corresponds to TRBD1 (5 bases). V gave up 2 bases and J gave up 1 base, with 7 bases separating them. This CDR3 contains 14 residues. In germline, CDR1 is MDHEN, CDR2 SYDVKM.

The rearrangement uses TRBV7-8 and TRBJ2-7, with TRBD2 as a possible D gene (5 bases). The germline gives CDR1 SGHVS, CDR2 FQNEAQ. Trimming left V 5 bases short and J 7 bases short, with 9 bases between. CDR3 size: 11 residues. The CDR3 spells CASSHPGEQYF. CDR3 bases: TGTGCCAGCAGCCACCCGGGGGAGCAGTACTTC. Full variable domain (outside the CDR3, taken from reference TRBV7-8 and TRBJ2-7): GAGVSQSPRYKVAKRGQDVALRCDPISGHVSLFWYQQALGQGPEFLTYFQNEAQLDKSGLPSDRFFAERPEGSVSTLKIQRTQQEDSAVYLCASSHPGEQYFGPGTRLTVT.

The chain links TRBV19 to TRBJ2-5; D gene ambiguous. The V gene's germline CDR1 is LNHDA and CDR2 SQIVND (reference sequence). The CDR3 runs to 13 residues. V was trimmed by 7 bases and J by 1 base, leaving 10 bases between them. CDR3 DNA: TGTGCCAGTAAATACACAACCCAAGAGACCCAGTACTTC. This gives the protein CASKYTTQETQYF.

DNA of the CDR3: TGCGCCAGCGGGGTTGGCGGGGGGAGCTCCTACGAGCAGTACTTC. Protein product: CASGVGGGSSYEQYF. The chain joins TRBV5-1 to TRBJ2-7, with TRBD2 matching over 8 bases. Germline CDR1 SGHRS, CDR2 YFSETQ. The ends lost 7 bases at V and 0 bases at J; junction bases unmatched: 9. There are 15 residues in the CDR3. Supplemented by reference TRBV5-1 and TRBJ2-7, the full variable domain reads KAGVTQTPRYLIKTRGQQVTLSCSPISGHRSVSWYQQTPGQGLQFLFEYFSETQRNKGNFPGRFSGRQFSNSRSEMNVSTLELGDSALYLCASGVGGGSSYEQYFGPGTRLTVT.

The rearrangement joins TRBV3-1 (or the pseudogene TRBV3-2) to TRBJ2-7; D may be TRBD2 (5 bases). Germline lookup yields CDR1 LGHDT and CDR2 YNNKEL (reference sequence). The CDR3 runs 15 residues. Trimming pared 0 bases from V and 2 bases from J, leaving 11 bases between. The CDR3 reads CASSQDEGRAYEQYV. The DNA of the CDR3 is TGTGCCAGCAGCCAAGATGAGGGCCGGGCCTACGAGCAGTACGTC.

The chain employs TRBV15 and TRBJ2-1, with 9 bases lining up with TRBD1. The germline V gene has CDR1 LNHNV and CDR2 YYDKDF (reference sequence). J was trimmed by 7 bases and V by 5 bases; bases with no gene match: 3. The CDR3 length is 13 residues. In nucleotides, the CDR3 is TGTGCCACCAGCTGGGGACAGGGTAATGAGCAGTTCTTC. Protein product: CATSWGQGNEQFF. The full variable domain, with the rest looked up from reference TRBV15 and TRBJ2-1, is DAMVIQNPRYQVTQFGKPVTLSCSQTLNHNVMYWYQQKSSQAPKLLFHYYDKDFNNEADTPDNFQSRRPNTSFCFLDIRSPGLGDTAMYLCATSWGQGNEQFFGPGTRLTVL.

The V and J genes are TRBV27 and TRBJ1-6, with D unclear. This CDR3 has 13 residues. The V end was cut by 6 bases, the J end by 14 bases, with 17 bases between. The V gene's germline CDR1 is MNHEY and CDR2 SMNVEV (reference sequence). CDR3 sequence reads: CASSLEFEGSLHF. DNA for the CDR3: TGTGCCAGCAGCTTAGAGTTTGAGGGTTCCCTCCACTTT.

The chain carries TRBV20-1 and TRBJ2-5; D uncertain. The CDR3 consists of 10 residues. The germline V gene encodes CDR1 DFQATT and CDR2 SNEGSKA (reference sequence). Trimming removed 3 bases at V and 2 bases at J, with 1 base between. CDR3: CSASQETQYF. CDR3 coding DNA: TGCAGTGCTAGTCAAGAGACCCAGTACTTC.

The table lists this clone with a few counts. The chain couples TRBV19 to TRBJ2-2; 7 bases align to TRBD1. V lost 5 bases and J lost 6; bases outside the gene matches: 12. This CDR3 region has 16 residues. The V gene's germline CDR1 is LNHDA and CDR2 SQIVND (reference sequence). This CDR3 is CASSLTGWERSGELFF. CDR3 sequence (DNA): TGTGCCAGTAGTCTGACAGGGTGGGAAAGGTCCGGGGAGCTGTTTTTT. Supplemented by reference TRBV19 and TRBJ2-2, the full variable domain reads DGGITQSPKYLFRKEGQNVTLSCEQNLNHDAMYWYRQDPGQGLRLIYYSQIVNDFQKGDIAEGYSVSREKKESFPLTVTSAQKNPTAFYLCASSLTGWERSGELFFGEGSRLTVL.

This chain joins TRBV5-1 and TRBJ1-6; D might be TRBD1 (6 bases). Germline assignment: CDR1 SGHRS and CDR2 YFSETQ. V lost 0 bases, J lost 9 bases, and 13 bases lay in between. There are 15 residues in the CDR3. Written as DNA, the CDR3 is TGCGCCAGCAGCTTGGCGTACAGGGAAGTTTCACCCCTCCACTTT. Its translation is CASSLAYREVSPLHF.

The V call is TRBV6-2 or TRBV6-3, the J call TRBJ1-4, with D perhaps matching TRBD1 (5 bases). Germline V lookup: CDR1 MNHEY, CDR2 SVGEGT. The CDR3 is 15 residues long. V lost 0 bases and J lost 4, with 9 bases in between. This CDR3 is CASSYSLGLNEKLFF. The DNA for the CDR3 is TGTGCCAGCAGTTACTCCCTGGGGCTTAATGAAAAACTGTTTTTT.

V usage is TRBV7-9 and J usage is TRBJ2-7, with D perhaps TRBD1 (6 bases). The length of the CDR3 is 15 residues. The germline V and J ends were trimmed by 3 bases and 1 base, with 13 bases remaining between them. CDR1 and CDR2 from the germline V gene are SEHNR and FQNEAQ (reference sequence). The CDR3 DNA is TGTGCCAGCAGCTTGGGGCCGGGACAATCCTACGAGCAGTACTTC. This gives the protein CASSLGPGQSYEQYF.

The J gene is TRBJ2-5, the V gene TRBV4-3; possibly TRBD1 for D (6 bases). The germline gives CDR1 LGHNA, CDR2 YSLEER. The ends were cut back, 0 bases at V and 5 bases at J, with 13 bases in the middle. The CDR3 is 15 amino acids. CDR3 nucleotides: TGCGCCAGCAGCCAAGATTCAGGGGCGGTGGAGACCCAGTACTTC. This translates into CASSQDSGAVETQYF.

This rearrangement joins TRBV21-1 to TRBJ1-5. TRBV21-1 is noted as a pseudogene. CDR3 length: 17 amino acids. CDR3 in amino acids: CASSKEGGGEGNQPQHF. CDR3 nucleotides: TGTGCCAGCAGCAAAGAGGGAGGGGGTGAGGGCAATCAGCCCCAGCATTTT.

The chain carries TRBV7-9 and TRBJ1-6; D is undetermined. The CDR3 is made up of 15 amino acids. The germline gives CDR1 SEHNR, CDR2 FQNEAQ (reference sequence). The V end was cut by 0 bases, the J end by 9 bases, with 12 bases between. For the CDR3, the DNA is TGTGCCAGCAGCTTAGCGACGGGGTTTGGTTCACCCCTCCACTTT. This encodes CASSLATGFGSPLHF. Full variable domain (rest looked up from reference TRBV7-9 and TRBJ1-6): DTGVSQNPRHKITKRGQNVTFRCDPISEHNRLYWYRQTLGQGPEFLTYFQNEAQLEKSRLLSDRFSAERPKGSFSTLEIQRTEQGDSAMYLCASSLATGFGSPLHFGNGTRLTVT.

The chain recombines TRBV11-2 with TRBJ2-5; D is possibly TRBD2 (5 bases). Trimming pared 1 base from V and 7 bases from J, leaving 22 bases between. Germline-derived CDR1 and CDR2 are SGHAT and FQNNGV. This CDR3 spans 17 amino acids. CDR3 coding DNA: TGTGCCAGCAGCTTAGCTTCGGTTCGGCGGGTGGAGGTGACCCAGTACTTC. Amino acid sequence: CASSLASVRRVEVTQYF.

This chain joins TRBV6-6 and TRBJ1-2; 9 nucleotides match TRBD1. V shed 6 bases and J 3 bases; nucleotides not matched to a gene: 5. Germline CDR1 and CDR2: MNHNY and SVGAGI (reference sequence). This CDR3 is 14 amino acids long. DNA for the CDR3: TGTGCCAGCAGCCCGGGACAGGGATACTATGGCTACACCTTC. Amino acid sequence: CASSPGQGYYGYTF.

The chain carries TRBV28 and TRBJ1-6; no clear D. V shed 6 bases and J shed 5 bases, with 5 bases lying between them. From germline, CDR1 is MDHEN and CDR2 SYDVKM. The CDR3 totals 12 residues. The CDR3 DNA follows: TGTGCCAGCAGGGGCAATAATTCACCCCTCCACTTT. Translating it yields CASRGNNSPLHF. Drawing the rest from reference TRBV28 and TRBJ1-6, the complete variable domain is DVKVTQSSRYLVKRTGEKVFLECVQDMDHENMFWYRQDPGLGLRLIYFSYDVKMKEKGDIPEGYSVSREKKERFSLILESASTNQTSMYLCASRGNNSPLHFGNGTRLTVT.

This chain uses TRBV30 with TRBJ2-5; D is uncertain. This CDR3 contains 11 residues. Per germline, CDR1 GTSNPN and CDR2 SVGIG (reference sequence). Trimming pared 0 bases from V and 5 bases from J, leaving 4 bases between. In DNA, the CDR3 is TGTGCCTGGAGTGTAGGGGAGACCCAGTACTTC. The encoded protein is CAWSVGETQYF.